Given below is one T cell receptor (beta chain) in context. What it binds is not known. These data belong to a study of T cell responses to AZD1222 COVID-19 vaccine. The study, taken as a whole, reports: Among those given AZD1222, only 5 to 7 were seropositive at baseline. A rise in Spike-specific TCR breadth and depth followed two AZD1222 doses. Donors in the cohort were predominantly white British and more often female, and clonal diversity was possibly underestimated. Repertoire samples came only from after the peak T cell response.

Profiled with immunoSEQ multiplex PCR; TCRdb holds only in-frame clones, not every one. This sample yields approximately 100,000 clones, of which around 90% are seen a single time; 9.5% to 15% belongs to the top ten. The CDR3 runs 15 residues. The ends were cut back, 1 base at V and 2 bases at J, with 12 bases in the middle. Germline CDR1 and CDR2: GTSNPN and SVGIG (reference sequence). The sequencing used peripheral blood, collected on day 0 of MenACWY control vaccination. The rearrangement joins TRBV30 to TRBJ1-3, with D unclear. This receptor was identified in an adult in good health. The CDR3 nucleotides read TGTGCCTGGAGTGCAACGGGCTTCCCTGGAAACACCATATATTTT. Protein sequence: CAWSATGFPGNTIYF.